These 32 T cell receptor beta chains were sequenced from one sample in a study of T cells in Graves' hyperthyroidism and ophthalmopathy. It was RNA transcripts that yielded the amplified TCR beta CDR3 regions. RT-PCR in the first round (using the HTBI primer set) targeted the TCR CDR3. In TCRdb, the multiplex PCR reads were re-called with MiXCR into one record per CDR3 protein. The table has 450,000 to 650,000 distinct CDR3 sequences, 11% to 15% seen once. Input material: blood. These receptor sequences come from a woman under 30 with Graves' ophthalmopathy.

This clonotype was seen at least ten times. CDR3: CAWSVTHGEKLFF. The CDR3 bases are TGTGCCTGGAGTGTAACGCACGGTGAAAAACTGTTTTTT. This chain connects TRBV30 to TRBJ1-4; D is ambiguous. Germline lookup yields CDR1 GTSNPN and CDR2 SVGIG (reference sequence). The CDR3 extends over 13 amino acids. Trimming took 0 bases from V and 7 from J, leaving 9 bases between them.

This clonotype was picked up many times. V gene TRBV7-2 combines with J gene TRBJ2-7, with 7 nucleotides matching TRBD1. This CDR3 has 14 residues. Germline CDR1 SGHTA, CDR2 FQGNSA. With 5 bases clipped from V and 2 bases from J, the junction kept 6 bases outside the gene matches. The CDR3: CASSPYRGTYEQYF. The CDR3 DNA is TGTGCCAGCAGCCCATACAGGGGCACCTACGAGCAGTACTTC.

This CDR3 reads CASSLVSGPSYNEQFF. In nucleotides, the CDR3 is TGTGCCAGCAGCTTAGTTAGCGGGCCCTCCTACAATGAGCAGTTCTTC. The chain combines TRBV11-2 with TRBJ2-1; 7 bases line up with TRBD2. V was clipped by 1 base and J by 0 bases; unmatched bases: 3. The CDR3 has 16 residues. Germline V gives CDR1 SGHAT, CDR2 FQNNGV.

This clonotype was counted ten times or more. V gene TRBV7-3 combines with J gene TRBJ1-2, with D perhaps matching TRBD1 (6 bases). This CDR3 is 13 amino acids long. Per germline, CDR1 SGHTA and CDR2 FQGTGA. Trimming took off 3 bases at V and 8 bases at J, with 13 bases between the two ends. The CDR3 loop is CASSFVAGEGYTF. In DNA form, the CDR3 reads TGTGCCAGCAGCTTTGTAGCAGGGGAAGGCTACACCTTC. Using reference TRBV7-3 and TRBJ1-2 for the parts outside the CDR3, the full variable domain is GAGVSQTPSNKVTEKGKYVELRCDPISGHTALYWYRQSLGQGPEFLIYFQGTGAADDSGLPNDRFFAVRPEGSVSTLKIQRTERGDSAVYLCASSFVAGEGYTFGSGTRLTVV.

In its sample, this clonotype was seen many times. The chain links TRBV2 to TRBJ2-3; tentatively, D is TRBD1 (5 bases). The germline CDR1 and CDR2 sequences are SNHLY and FYNNEI. Trimming removed 7 bases from V and 2 bases from J, with 25 bases in between. This CDR3 has 18 residues. The CDR3 loop is CASTERAGWALVTDTQYF. The CDR3 bases are TGTGCCAGCACCGAAAGGGCAGGGTGGGCTCTGGTCACAGATACGCAGTATTTT.

The chain joins TRBV7-2 to TRBJ2-1; D is undetermined. The CDR3 runs 15 residues. The ends were cut back, 4 bases at V and 0 bases at J, with 10 bases in the middle. Per germline, CDR1 SGHTA and CDR2 FQGNSA. The CDR3 nucleotides are TGTGCCAGCAGCTCTGGGTCGAGCTCCTACAATGAGCAGTTCTTC. This encodes CASSSGSSSYNEQFF.

This clonotype occurred many times. This chain joins TRBV5-1 and TRBJ2-5, with 7 bases fitting TRBD1. Germline values: CDR1 SGHRS, CDR2 YFSETQ. V lost 4 bases, J lost 3 bases, and 6 bases stayed unmatched. There are 14 residues in the CDR3. For the CDR3, the DNA is TGCGCCAGCAGCACGGGACAGCAAGAAGAGACCCAGTACTTC. Translated, it gives CASSTGQQEETQYF.

This clonotype was seen repeatedly, ten times or more. The rearrangement links TRBV20-1 to TRBJ2-3; TRBD2 matches 7 bases. This CDR3 contains 15 residues. Trimming cost V 0 bases and J 1 base; bases outside gene matches: 4. The germline CDR1 and CDR2 sequences are DFQATT and SNEGSKA (reference sequence). CDR3 DNA sequence: TGCAGTGCTAGAGATCACCTAGCGGGCACAGATACGCAGTATTTT. Its protein is CSARDHLAGTDTQYF.

Points on this clonotype: A much larger clone differs from this one at a single base, so this may be a read error. Without the conserved terminal phenylalanine or tryptophan, this CDR3 likely stems from a read error. J is TRBJ2-1 and V is TRBV28; D possibly corresponds to TRBD1 (6 bases). Germline V CDR1 and CDR2: MDHEN, SYDVKM. V gave up 8 bases and J gave up 0 bases, with 14 bases separating them. The CDR3 runs 15 residues. The chain's CDR3 is CASLAGDTSYNEQFL. In DNA, the CDR3 is TGTGCCAGCTTGGCAGGGGACACCTCCTACAATGAGCAGTTCCTC.

At least ten counts were recorded for this clonotype. The chain carries TRBV7-9 and TRBJ2-4; the D gene is possibly TRBD1 (6 bases). CDR3 length: 16 residues. The V end lost 5 bases, the J end lost 0 bases, and 14 bases lay between the germline ends. Germline CDR1 is SEHNR and CDR2 is FQNEAQ (reference sequence). CDR3 loop: CASSPSLGGAKNIQYF. The DNA for the CDR3 is TGTGCCAGCAGCCCTAGTTTAGGGGGAGCCAAAAACATTCAGTACTTC.

The rearrangement joins TRBV30 to TRBJ2-7; D possibly matches TRBD1 or TRBD2 (5 bases each). The CDR3 is 13 residues long. The germline V gene has CDR1 GTSNPN and CDR2 SVGIG (reference sequence). V lost 0 bases and J 5 bases, leaving 11 bases between the germline ends. DNA for the CDR3: TGTGCCTGGAGTGTGGGGACGGGCGACGAGCAGTACTTC. This encodes CAWSVGTGDEQYF. Full variable domain (remainder filled in from reference TRBV30 and TRBJ2-7): SQTIHQWPATLVQPVGSPLSLECTVEGTSNPNLYWYRQAAGRGLQLLFYSVGIGQISSEVPQNLSASRPQDRQFILSSKKLLLSDSGFYLCAWSVGTGDEQYFGPGTRLTVT.

In this sample, this clonotype turned up many times. This chain links TRBV18 with TRBJ2-5, with 11 bases aligning to TRBD2. V was clipped by 4 bases and J by 3 bases; unmatched bases: 4. The CDR3 runs to 15 residues. CDR1 KGHSH and CDR2 LQKENI come from the germline V gene. CDR3 in amino acids: CASSRLLAGEETQYF. The DNA for the CDR3 is TGTGCCAGCTCACGACTACTAGCGGGAGAAGAGACCCAGTACTTC.

This clonotype was recorded many times. The V gene is TRBV28, the J gene TRBJ2-5; 10 positions agree with TRBD1. Germline values: CDR1 MDHEN, CDR2 SYDVKM. The CDR3 contains 14 residues. Trimming cost V 7 bases and J 1 base; bases outside gene matches: 3. The CDR3 loop reads CASNRDRGQETQYF. CDR3 bases: TGTGCCAGCAACCGGGACAGGGGCCAAGAGACCCAGTACTTC. Full variable domain (missing parts from reference TRBV28 and TRBJ2-5): DVKVTQSSRYLVKRTGEKVFLECVQDMDHENMFWYRQDPGLGLRLIYFSYDVKMKEKGDIPEGYSVSREKKERFSLILESASTNQTSMYLCASNRDRGQETQYFGPGTRLLVL.

This clonotype was recorded at least ten times. V is TRBV2 and J is TRBJ1-2, with TRBD1 matching 9 bases. Germline loops: CDR1 SNHLY, CDR2 FYNNEI. CDR3 length: 14 amino acids. V was pared by 4 bases and J by 2 bases, with 2 bases of the junction left unmatched. DNA of the CDR3: TGTGCCAGCAGTGGGGGGACAGGGAACTATGGCTACACCTTC. It encodes CASSGGTGNYGYTF.

On this clonotype itself: This may stem from a read error, because a much larger clone lies one nucleotide away. V and J are TRBV12-5 and TRBJ2-1; possibly TRBD2 for D (5 bases). The V gene lost 2 bases and the J gene lost 2 bases, with 13 bases spanning the gap. Germline assignment: CDR1 LGHNT and CDR2 FRNRAP. The CDR3 totals 16 residues. The CDR3 is CASGLSEGPTYNEQFF. In nucleotides, the CDR3 is TGTGCTAGTGGTTTGTCCGAGGGCCCCACCTACAATGAGCAGTTCTTC.

The sample holds many counts of this clonotype. The chain carries TRBV7-9 and TRBJ2-1; 10 nucleotides agree with TRBD2. The V and J ends lost 5 bases and 2 bases, in that order; junction bases with no gene match: 3. In germline, CDR1 is SEHNR, CDR2 FQNEAQ (reference sequence). CDR3 length: 15 residues. The CDR3 DNA reads TGTGCCAGCAGCCCAGCGGGAGGGCCCTACAATGAGCAGTTCTTC. It translates to CASSPAGGPYNEQFF.

Remarks on this clonotype: A read error may explain this, as a much larger clone is one base away. This CDR3 is missing its conserved last phenylalanine or tryptophan, likely due to a read error. The rearrangement uses TRBV28 and TRBJ2-1; 12 nucleotides agree with TRBD2. CDR1 is MDHEN and CDR2 is SYDVKM in the germline V gene. V was pared by 0 bases and J by 3 bases, with 6 bases of the junction left unmatched. The CDR3 consists of 18 residues. The CDR3 loop reads CASSLWTSGRVGYNEQFS. CDR3 in DNA: TGTGCCAGCAGTTTATGGACTAGCGGGAGAGTGGGCTACAATGAGCAGTTCTCC.

About this clonotype: A junction boundary mismatches the germline segment, possibly from a read error. The genes are TRBV2 and TRBJ2-1; TRBD2 might be the D (5 bases). The CDR3 is 13 amino acids. Germline CDR1 is SNHLY and CDR2 is FYNNEI. The CDR3 loop reads CAGSREQYNEQFF. CDR3 DNA: TGTGCCGGCAGTCGGGAACAGTACAATGAGCAGTTCTTC.

The rearrangement links TRBV9 to TRBJ2-1, with 10 bases fitting TRBD2. This CDR3 contains 15 residues. The junction had 7 bases not matched to a gene; V was cut back by 3 bases and J by 7 bases. CDR1 SGDLS and CDR2 YYNGEE come from the germline V gene. CDR3 amino acids: CASSELGLAENEQFF. The CDR3 nucleotides are TGTGCCAGCAGCGAGCTCGGACTAGCGGAGAATGAGCAGTTCTTC.

This clonotype was counted at least ten times. The gene calls are TRBV6-1 and TRBJ1-3, with unresolved D. Trimming removed 5 bases from V and 4 bases from J, with 18 bases in between. There are 16 residues in the CDR3. The germline V gene encodes CDR1 MNHNS and CDR2 SASEGT. In nucleotides, the CDR3 is TGTGCCAGCAGTAGGGATCGGCTAATCCCGGGAAACACCATATATTTT. It codes for CASSRDRLIPGNTIYF.

This clonotype was found a few times. The V call is TRBV29-1, the J call TRBJ2-5; possible D gene TRBD2, 5 bases. CDR3 size: 16 residues. CDR1 is SQVTM, CDR2 ANQGSEA, per germline. Trimming cost V 3 bases and J 0 bases, with 17 bases left between them. The CDR3 coding sequence is TGCAGCGTTGACGGGGTTACTGACCCGTACCAAGAGACCCAGTACTTC. The encoded protein is CSVDGVTDPYQETQYF.

This clonotype has a count of ten or more. The rearrangement links TRBV7-8 to TRBJ2-1; 9 bases are a match to TRBD2. This CDR3 has 14 residues. Germline V gives CDR1 SGHVS, CDR2 FQNEAQ. The ends lost 7 bases at V and 2 bases at J; junction bases unmatched: 3. The CDR3 reads CASNGLAPYNEQFF. CDR3 nucleotides: TGTGCCAGCAACGGACTAGCGCCCTACAATGAGCAGTTCTTC.

The rearrangement joins TRBV7-3 to TRBJ2-3; 14 nucleotides agree with TRBD2. The J segment lost 4 bases and the V segment lost 2 bases, leaving 5 bases of the junction unmatched. CDR3 size: 17 residues. CDR1 and CDR2 (germline): SGHTA, FQGTGA. The DNA of the CDR3 is TGTGCCAGCAGCTTATCCGGGACTAGCGGGAGCGCAGATACGCAGTATTTT. Amino acids: CASSLSGTSGSADTQYF.

The chain recombines TRBV13 with TRBJ1-2, with 8 bases lining up with TRBD1. Unmatched junction bases numbered 9, after V lost 4 bases and J lost 5 bases. Germline-derived CDR1 and CDR2 are PRHDT and FYEKMQ (reference sequence). The CDR3 consists of 15 residues. The CDR3 DNA reads as TGTGCCAGCAGCTCTAAGGACAGGGAATCATATGGCTACACCTTC. Protein: CASSSKDRESYGYTF.

This clonotype was seen at least ten times. The chain carries TRBV7-2 and TRBJ2-7; D call uncertain. Trimming pared 7 bases from V and 0 bases from J, leaving 7 bases between. From germline, CDR1 is SGHTA and CDR2 FQGNSA. This CDR3 is built from 12 residues. CDR3 sequence: CASTPSSYEQYF. Here the CDR3 DNA reads TGTGCCAGCACCCCGAGCTCCTACGAGCAGTACTTC.

V and J are TRBV6-2 or TRBV6-3 and TRBJ2-4; D perhaps matches TRBD2 (5 bases). The CDR3 covers 15 residues. Trimming took off 5 bases at V and 8 bases at J, with 19 bases between the two ends. The V gene's germline CDR1 is MNHEY and CDR2 SVGEGT. The CDR3 bases are TGTGCCAGCAGTGCGACTATCACCTTTGGAGACATTCAGTACTTC. Protein sequence: CASSATITFGDIQYF.

V usage is TRBV9 and J usage is TRBJ2-5; D is unclear. The germline CDR1 and CDR2 sequences are SGDLS and YYNGEE. The CDR3 is made up of 12 amino acids. Trimming cost V 0 bases and J 3 bases, with 3 bases left between them. The CDR3: CASSVVEETQYF. CDR3 in DNA: TGTGCCAGCAGCGTAGTCGAAGAGACCCAGTACTTC.

This clonotype showed up just a few times. This chain links TRBV19 with TRBJ2-7; 9 nucleotides line up with TRBD1. The V and J ends lost 0 bases and 2 bases, in that order; junction bases with no gene match: 5. Germline V gene sequence: CDR1 LNHDA, CDR2 SQIVND (reference sequence). CDR3 length: 16 residues. CDR3 loop: CASSIDLGTGTYEQYF. The CDR3 DNA sequence: TGTGCCAGTAGTATAGATCTCGGGACAGGGACCTACGAGCAGTACTTC. The full variable domain, with the rest looked up from reference TRBV19 and TRBJ2-7, is DGGITQSPKYLFRKEGQNVTLSCEQNLNHDAMYWYRQDPGQGLRLIYYSQIVNDFQKGDIAEGYSVSREKKESFPLTVTSAQKNPTAFYLCASSIDLGTGTYEQYFGPGTRLTVT.

The chain employs TRBV6-1 and TRBJ2-5; a possible D gene is TRBD2 (6 bases). Trimming stripped 3 bases from V and 5 bases from J, with 10 bases between. The CDR3 runs 13 residues. Germline V lookup: CDR1 MNHNS, CDR2 SASEGT. The CDR3, as DNA: TGTGCCAGCAGTGATTTCGGAGGGGAGACCCAGTACTTC. It translates to CASSDFGGETQYF.

The chain carries TRBV4-3 and TRBJ1-2; D might be TRBD1 (5 bases). Germline V lookup: CDR1 LGHNA, CDR2 YSLEER. This CDR3 has 15 amino acids. Trimming took 3 bases from V and 2 from J, leaving 13 bases between them. The CDR3 sequence: CASSHLSGGNYGYTF. The CDR3 region has the DNA TGCGCCAGCAGCCATCTTTCTGGGGGAAACTATGGCTACACCTTC.

In this sample, this clonotype turned up many times. The chain recombines TRBV20-1 with TRBJ2-7; TRBD2 aligns across 11 bases. V lost 7 bases, J lost 1 base, and 9 bases stayed unmatched. CDR1 is DFQATT, CDR2 SNEGSKA, per germline (reference sequence). This CDR3 comprises 15 residues. In nucleotides, the CDR3 is TGCAGTGGGTCCAGGCGGACTAGCGGGTCCTACGAGCAGTACTTC. Amino acid sequence: CSGSRRTSGSYEQYF.

In this sample, this clonotype turned up many times. The V call is TRBV20-1, the J call TRBJ2-7; 8 bases fit TRBD2. Germline V gives CDR1 DFQATT, CDR2 SNEGSKA (reference sequence). CDR3 length: 15 residues. V trimming: 6 bases; J trimming: 2 bases; junction bases outside the gene matches: 12. The CDR3 is CSALLIAGLPYEQYF. The CDR3 nucleotides are TGCAGTGCCCTATTAATAGCGGGACTCCCCTACGAGCAGTACTTC.